One and the same sample provided the 4 T cell receptor beta chains below, sequenced in a study of T cell clonality in common variable immunodeficiency. Assay used: immunoSEQ multiplex PCR; TCRdb lists only in-frame clones, some missing. The sample holds 25,000 to 35,000 clones, and no clone turns up only once. No antigen has been assigned to these receptors. Notes on the study in general: In common variable immunodeficiency, TCR beta chains reportedly carried fewer deletions and N-nucleotide insertions.

Sequenced input: peripheral blood mononuclear cells. These receptors all stem from a human donor with common variable immunodeficiency.

The chain's CDR3 is CASSPFSGSGTQYF. Partial CDR3 DNA: TGTGCCAGCAGCCCCTTTTCAGGGTCTGGGACC. The chain uses TRBV7-6 and TRBJ2-5, with D possibly TRBD1 on 5 matching bases. The CDR3 end falls 3 residues outside the read, so it is completed with the germline J gene. This CDR3 region has 14 residues. The V end was cut by 5 bases, the J end by 7 bases, with 17 bases between. CDR1 is SGHVS and CDR2 is FNYEAQ in the germline V gene.

This clone occurred a few times. Read coverage stops 3 residues before the CDR3 terminus; the germline J gene supplies the remainder. The chain recombines TRBV18 with TRBJ2-3; the D gene is possibly TRBD2 (6 bases). Trimming left V 4 bases short and J 1 base short, with 15 bases between. Per germline, CDR1 KGHSH and CDR2 LQKENI. The CDR3 is 16 residues long. The covered CDR3 bases are TGTGCCAGCTCACGAGTTGATAGCGGAGGCACAGATACG. Amino acids: CASSRVDSGGTDT. The whole CDR3 protein reads CASSRVDSGGTDTQYF.

Details on this clone: The CDR3 end falls 3 residues outside the read, so it is completed with the germline J gene. V is TRBV6-2 or TRBV6-3 and J is TRBJ2-5, with 7 bases fitting TRBD1. Germline assignment: CDR1 MNHEY and CDR2 SVGEGT. The J segment lost 5 bases and the V segment lost 7 bases, leaving 4 bases of the junction unmatched. This CDR3 spans 12 amino acids. The CDR3 DNA, read in part, is TGTGCCAGCAACGACAGGGCGGAGACC. Encoded protein: CASNDRAET. The complete CDR3 protein is CASNDRAETQYF.

This clone was seen only a few times. The read ends 3 residues before the CDR3 terminus; that terminus is restored from the germline J gene. This chain connects TRBV7-9 to TRBJ2-1; possibly TRBD1 for D (6 bases). Trimming removed 5 bases from V and 6 bases from J, with 14 bases in between. The CDR3 has 14 amino acids. Germline lookup yields CDR1 SEHNR and CDR2 FQNEAQ (reference sequence). CDR3 residues: CASSLDSVINEQFF. The sequenced CDR3 bases are TGTGCCAGCAGCCTGGACAGTGTTATCAATGAG.